The 23 T cell receptor beta chains presented below share a single source sample, sequenced in a study of blood T cell repertoires in COVID-19. Some clones are missing from TCRdb's copy, which holds only in-frame ones; the method was immunoSEQ multiplex PCR. The repertoire has some 50,000 clones, around 68% of them found once; the top ten carry around 9.4%. The sample consisted of peripheral blood. The receptors here all came from a woman between 65 and 79 years old with acute or convalescent COVID-19.

The V and J genes are TRBV30 and TRBJ1-4, with TRBD1 matching over 8 bases. The J segment lost 3 bases and the V segment lost 3 bases, leaving 6 bases of the junction unmatched. Germline CDR1 and CDR2: GTSNPN and SVGIG (reference sequence). The CDR3 spans 15 residues. The CDR3 sequence: CAWRGTGGPNEKLFF. The CDR3 DNA reads as TGTGCCTGGAGGGGGACAGGCGGGCCTAATGAAAAACTGTTTTTT.

This clone was seen more than once but under ten times. The chain employs TRBV28 and TRBJ1-1; D is undetermined. Germline V gene data show CDR1 as MDHEN and CDR2 as SYDVKM. Trimming took 6 bases from V and 4 from J, leaving 15 bases between them. This CDR3 comprises 14 residues. In DNA, the CDR3 is TGTGCCAGCAGCCTCCCTGACTTAATCACTGAAGCTTTCTTT. Protein: CASSLPDLITEAFF.

The rearrangement joins TRBV7-2 to TRBJ2-3; 13 bases are a match to TRBD2. V shed 4 bases and J 5 bases; nucleotides not matched to a gene: 6. Germline V gene data show CDR1 as SGHTA and CDR2 as FQGNSA. The CDR3 is made up of 16 amino acids. As DNA, the CDR3 is TGTGCCAGCAGCTCGTGGACTAGCGGGGGACAAGATACGCAGTATTTT. The encoded protein is CASSSWTSGGQDTQYF.

V is TRBV27 and J is TRBJ1-2; the match to TRBD1 covers 7 bases. Trimming at V came to 5 bases and at J to 8 bases, leaving 8 bases not matched to a gene. Looked up from germline, CDR1 is MNHEY and CDR2 is SMNVEV (reference sequence). There are 13 residues in the CDR3. CDR3 nucleotides: TGTGCCAGCAGTCCCCGGGACAGTTGGGGCTACACCTTC. Residues: CASSPRDSWGYTF.

V and J are TRBV6-5 and TRBJ1-2; the match to TRBD1 covers 9 bases. The CDR3 runs 16 residues. CDR1 MNHEY and CDR2 SVGAGI come from the germline V gene. With 2 bases clipped from V and 6 bases from J, the junction kept 10 bases outside the gene matches. The CDR3 is CASSYNYGTGYNGYTF. The CDR3 DNA sequence: TGTGCCAGCAGTTACAATTATGGGACAGGGTATAATGGCTACACCTTC.

The CDR3 DNA sequence: TGTGCCAGCAGCTTAGGGGGCACCAGGACCTACGAGCAGTACTTC. Its translation: CASSLGGTRTYEQYF. The chain uses TRBV11-2 and TRBJ2-7, with D possibly matching TRBD1 (5 bases). The CDR3 consists of 15 residues. Germline V lookup: CDR1 SGHAT, CDR2 FQNNGV. V was pared by 1 base and J by 2 bases, with 12 bases between.

The V call is TRBV11-2, the J call TRBJ2-1; D call uncertain. This CDR3 has 14 residues. CDR1 is SGHAT and CDR2 is FQNNGV in the germline V gene. The germline V and J ends were trimmed by 5 bases and 0 bases, with 8 bases remaining between them. CDR3 loop: CASSPMSSYNEQFF. The CDR3 region has the DNA TGTGCCAGCAGCCCCATGAGCTCCTACAATGAGCAGTTCTTC.

The V call is TRBV28, the J call TRBJ2-7; TRBD1 aligns across 10 bases. There are 15 residues in the CDR3. After removal of 5 bases from V and 1 base from J, the junction contained 5 bases not matched to a gene. Germline V gene lookup returns CDR1 MDHEN and CDR2 SYDVKM. CDR3 amino acids: CASSGSDRGSYEQYF. The CDR3 DNA reads TGTGCCAGCAGTGGTTCGGACAGGGGGTCCTACGAGCAGTACTTC. The whole variable domain, filled in from reference TRBV28 and TRBJ2-7, reads DVKVTQSSRYLVKRTGEKVFLECVQDMDHENMFWYRQDPGLGLRLIYFSYDVKMKEKGDIPEGYSVSREKKERFSLILESASTNQTSMYLCASSGSDRGSYEQYFGPGTRLTVT.

In its sample, this clone was seen a few times. The V and J genes are TRBV7-3 and TRBJ1-2; D unclear. The CDR3 is made up of 15 amino acids. The germline gives CDR1 SGHTA, CDR2 FQGTGA. V lost 5 bases and J lost 5, with 18 bases in between. CDR3 nucleotide sequence: TGTGCCAGCAGCCCCTCGTCGGGGATGGGGTATGGCTACACCTTC. It translates to CASSPSSGMGYGYTF.

The chain recombines TRBV19 with TRBJ1-1; TRBD1 aligns across 10 bases. The CDR3 has 15 amino acids. J gave up 3 bases and V 5 bases, and 6 bases lay outside the gene matches. Germline assignment: CDR1 LNHDA and CDR2 SQIVND (reference sequence). CDR3 DNA: TGTGCCAGTAGTGGACCCGGGACAGGGGACACTGAAGCTTTCTTT. Protein sequence: CASSGPGTGDTEAFF.

The rearrangement links TRBV7-9 to TRBJ1-1; weak D call: TRBD1 (6 bases). Germline V gene data show CDR1 as SEHNR and CDR2 as FQNEAQ (reference sequence). This CDR3 region has 15 residues. Trimming shortened V by 5 bases and J by 0 bases, and 13 bases separated the two germline ends. CDR3 loop: CASSREGGMNTEAFF. In DNA, the CDR3 is TGTGCCAGCAGCCGGGAGGGGGGGATGAACACTGAAGCTTTCTTT.

The table lists this clone with a count of one. This chain links TRBV9 with TRBJ2-1; 10 nucleotides agree with TRBD2. The CDR3 totals 14 residues. CDR1 is SGDLS and CDR2 is YYNGEE in the germline V gene. V lost 3 bases to trimming and J lost 12 bases; unmatched junction nucleotides: 9. For the CDR3, the DNA is TGTGCCAGCAGCGCAGAGACTAGCGGGTATGCGCAGTTCTTC. It is translated as CASSAETSGYAQFF.

This sequence joins TRBV12-3 or TRBV12-4 and TRBJ2-2; TRBD2 agrees at 8 bases. The CDR3 extends over 13 amino acids. Germline trimming cut 10 bases from V and 3 bases from J; bases unmatched to any gene: 4. CDR3 sequence (DNA): TGTGCCAACCGGCGGGGGGACACCGGGGAGCTGTTTTTT. The encoded protein is CANRRGDTGELFF.

The rearrangement links TRBV27 to TRBJ1-6; TRBD1 matches 7 bases. The CDR3 has 15 residues. V lost 6 bases and J lost 5; bases outside the gene matches: 7. From germline, CDR1 is MNHEY and CDR2 SMNVEV (reference sequence). This CDR3 is CASRPPGQHNSPLHF. CDR3 nucleotides: TGTGCCAGCAGGCCTCCGGGACAGCATAATTCACCCCTCCACTTT.

This clone was picked up a small number of times. Here the CDR3 DNA reads TGTGCCAGCAGCCAAGGGCTAGCGGGAGGGCCGTGGAATGAGCAGTTCTTC. Its translation is CASSQGLAGGPWNEQFF. This chain links TRBV3-1 (or the pseudogene TRBV3-2) with TRBJ2-1, with 12 nucleotides matching TRBD2. Per germline, CDR1 LGHDT and CDR2 YNNKEL (reference sequence). The trim removed 1 base at V and 7 bases at J, leaving 8 bases unmatched. This CDR3 region has 17 residues.

This clone has just one count. The chain recombines TRBV3-1 (or the pseudogene TRBV3-2) with TRBJ1-1; D ambiguous. V lost 1 base and J 0 bases, leaving 9 bases between the germline ends. Germline V gives CDR1 LGHDT, CDR2 YNNKEL (reference sequence). The CDR3 loop spans 15 amino acids. CDR3 loop: CASSQGAIMNTEAFF. DNA for the CDR3: TGTGCCAGCAGCCAAGGAGCCATAATGAACACTGAAGCTTTCTTT.

This clone was counted between two and nine times. This sequence joins TRBV5-1 and TRBJ2-5, with TRBD2 matching over 8 bases. CDR1 and CDR2 from the germline V gene are SGHRS and YFSETQ. CDR3 size: 14 residues. V was pared by 4 bases and J by 3 bases, with 5 bases of the junction left unmatched. Written as DNA, the CDR3 is TGCGCCAGCAGCCCGGGTAGCGGGAAAGAGACCCAGTACTTC. It translates to CASSPGSGKETQYF.

J is TRBJ1-2 and V is TRBV6-1; maybe TRBD1 (5 bases). The CDR3 extends over 12 amino acids. Per the germline V gene, CDR1 is MNHNS and CDR2 is SASEGT. V dropped 5 bases and J dropped 7 bases, with 11 bases sitting between them. CDR3 DNA: TGTGCCAGCAGTCCGACAGAGCCTGGCTACACCTTC. Translation: CASSPTEPGYTF.

V usage is TRBV2 and J usage is TRBJ1-2; tentative D call: TRBD1 (6 bases). Trimming cost V 10 bases and J 5 bases, with 14 bases left between them. Germline V gives CDR1 SNHLY, CDR2 FYNNEI. The length of the CDR3 is 12 residues. The CDR3 protein is CANLTGFYGYTF. Written as DNA, the CDR3 is TGTGCCAACCTCACAGGGTTTTATGGCTACACCTTC.

The chain recombines TRBV7-2 with TRBJ2-3, with 12 bases aligning to TRBD2. The CDR3 totals 15 residues. V lost 5 bases and J lost 3; bases outside the gene matches: 3. The germline CDR1 and CDR2 sequences are SGHTA and FQGNSA. This chain's CDR3 is CASSQGLAGTDTQYF. In DNA form, the CDR3 reads TGTGCCAGCAGCCAAGGACTAGCGGGAACAGATACGCAGTATTTT.

The chain couples TRBV4-3 to TRBJ1-2, with D uncertain. The CDR3 covers 15 residues. The germline V gene encodes CDR1 LGHNA and CDR2 YSLEER. Trimming removed 0 bases from V and 3 bases from J, with 11 bases in between. Here the CDR3 reads CASSQDNGGDYGYTF. CDR3 bases: TGCGCCAGCAGCCAAGATAATGGCGGAGACTATGGCTACACCTTC.

V is TRBV30 and J is TRBJ1-4; TRBD1 agrees at 9 bases. The germline V gene encodes CDR1 GTSNPN and CDR2 SVGIG (reference sequence). CDR3 length equals 14 residues. J gave up 8 bases and V 4 bases, and 8 bases lay outside the gene matches. The CDR3 bases are TGTGCCTGGAAGAAAGGGACAGGGACGGAAAAACTGTTTTTT. Translating gives CAWKKGTGTEKLFF.

The genes are TRBV5-1 and TRBJ1-2; 7 bases are a match to TRBD1. Germline V gives CDR1 SGHRS, CDR2 YFSETQ. V shed 4 bases, J shed 4 bases, and the junction held 7 bases outside the gene matches. The CDR3 contains 14 residues. The CDR3 reads CASSTGTAGYGYTF. The CDR3 DNA follows: TGCGCCAGCAGCACCGGGACAGCCGGCTATGGCTACACCTTC.